This paragraph covers one T cell receptor beta chain sequence. This clonotype was counted a few times. Its antigen remains unidentified. No qualities accompany the bases; no much larger clone lies one base away. The sample's treatment or condition label, decoded: allogeneic hematopoietic cell transplantation with graft depleted of TCRalphabeta T cells and CD19 B cells. The transplant recipients were children given TCRalphabeta/CD19-depleted allogeneic hematopoietic cell grafts. Relative to germline, V is 10 bases shorter and J is 1 base shorter, with 13 bases between their ends. From the cysteine up to the phenylalanine, the CDR3 has a length of 14 residues. Only the CDR3 region is kept as DNA, spanning 42 bases read in frame from base 1. The method behind the library was PCR. Reads for this sample came from an Illumina HiSeq 2500. TCR libraries were prepared with molecular barcoding, using unique molecular identifiers to normalize TCRbeta repertoire quantification. TCRdb reprocessing: public reads trimmed at Q25 with fastp, clones called with MiXCR, in-frame beta chains kept. Each record represents a unique CDR3 protein, reported with the most common genes and DNA among its rows. This sample has approximately 210,000 distinct CDR3 sequences in its table, and roughly 18% of those were observed once. Approximately 40% of the sample belongs to the ten largest clones.

The source of the sample is a study of T-cell reconstitution after alpha-beta-depleted transplantation in children (dated by TCRdb to between 2015 and 2016). About the study as a whole: T-cell immune reconstitution after TCRalphabeta/CD19-depleted allogeneic hematopoietic cell transplantation in children was quantitatively tracked in the study by means of TCR repertoire profiling.

The paper's findings and limits, for the study overall: Over the following months the frequencies of hyperexpanded clones went down, and after one year T-cell counts and TCRbeta diversity were mostly credited to newly produced T cells. The high TCRbeta diversity at day 60 in some patients was ascribed to recipient T cells and intrathymic progenitors that had survived conditioning. Apparently early alphabetaT-cell count recovery about two months after transplant reportedly relied on only several hundred rapidly expanded clones derived from non-depleted graft cells.

This specimen was PBMCs, mostly from graft donor cells, taken 360 days after TCRalphabeta/CD19-depleted stem cell transplant. This TCR was sampled from a male patient between 2 and 10 years old who had a stem cell transplant for acute lymphoblastic leukemia, so the T cells may come from the graft donor. The rearranged segments are TRBV12-3 or TRBV12-4 and TRBJ2-2; TRBD2 could be the D gene, as 6 bases match. The CDR3 protein: CATGRGGNTGELFF. The DNA sequence is given as TGTGCCACCGGGAGAGGCGGGAACACCGGGGAGCTGTTTTTT.